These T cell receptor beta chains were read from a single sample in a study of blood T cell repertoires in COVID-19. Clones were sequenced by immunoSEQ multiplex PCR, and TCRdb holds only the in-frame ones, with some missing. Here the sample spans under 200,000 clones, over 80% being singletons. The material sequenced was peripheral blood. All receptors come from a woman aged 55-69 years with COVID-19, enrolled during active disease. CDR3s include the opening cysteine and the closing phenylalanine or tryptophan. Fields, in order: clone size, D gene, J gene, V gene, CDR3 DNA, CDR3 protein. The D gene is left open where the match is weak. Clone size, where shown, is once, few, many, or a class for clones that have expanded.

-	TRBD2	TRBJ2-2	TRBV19	TGTGCCAGTAGTAGGGTCACGGGAGGCACCGGGGAGCTGTTTTTT	CASSRVTGGTGELFF
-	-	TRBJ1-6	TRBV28	TGTGCCAGCAGTTTCGGGAAACTTCTGGCACCCCTCCACTTT	CASSFGKLLAPLHF
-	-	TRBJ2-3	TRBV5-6	TGTGCCAGCAGCTTGGCCTCGGGGATCACAGATACGCAGTATTTT	CASSLASGITDTQYF
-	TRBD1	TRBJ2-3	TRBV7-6	TGTGCCAGCAGCTTGGGGACAGGGGGTGCGGTAGATACGCAGTATTTT	CASSLGTGGAVDTQYF
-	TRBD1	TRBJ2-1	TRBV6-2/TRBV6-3	TGTGCCAGCAGCGTGGACAGGAGCTACAATGAGCAGTTCTTC	CASSVDRSYNEQFF
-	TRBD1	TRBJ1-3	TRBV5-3	TGTGCCAGAAGCTATACGCCCGGGACAGGGGATTTCCCCACCATATATTTT	CARSYTPGTGDFPTIYF
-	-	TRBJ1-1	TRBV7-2	TGTGCCAGCAGCTTAAGCAGGGTCACTGAAGCTTTCTTT	CASSLSRVTEAFF
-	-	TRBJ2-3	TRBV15	TGTGCCACCAGCAGGGGACTCCCTTTTGACACAGATACGCAGTATTTT	CATSRGLPFDTDTQYF
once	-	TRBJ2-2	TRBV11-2	TGTGCCAGCAGCTCTAGGCTCGGGGAGCTGTTTTTT	CASSSRLGELFF
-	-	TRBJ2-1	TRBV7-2	TGTGCCAGCAGCTTAGCGATAGCGGCCTCCTACAATGAGCAGTTCTTC	CASSLAIAASYNEQFF
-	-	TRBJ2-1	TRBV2	TGTGCCAGCAGGCGGGTATGGACGAGTAACAATGAGCAGTTCTTC	CASRRVWTSNNEQFF
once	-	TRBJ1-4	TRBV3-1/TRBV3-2	TGTGCCAGCAGCCGCCGCGGTCTGACTAATGAAAAACTGTTTTTT	CASSRRGLTNEKLFF
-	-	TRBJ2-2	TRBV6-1	TGTGCCAGCAGTGACCTGCTAGGTTCCGGGGAGCTGTTTTTT	CASSDLLGSGELFF
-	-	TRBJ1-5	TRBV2	TGTGCCAGCAGTCGCCCGGGGGATCAGCCCCAGCATTTT	CASSRPGDQPQHF
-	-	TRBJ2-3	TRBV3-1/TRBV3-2	TGTGCCAGCAGCCCGCTCGGGACTTCAGATACGCAGTATTTT	CASSPLGTSDTQYF
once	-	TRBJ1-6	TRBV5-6	TGTGCCAGCAGCTTGCGGGCAGGGAACAATTCACCCCTCCACTTT	CASSLRAGNNSPLHF
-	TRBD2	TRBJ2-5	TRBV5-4	TGTGCCAGCAGCTTGGTGGGCCGGCTAGCGGGTCAAGAGACCCAGTACTTC	CASSLVGRLAGQETQYF
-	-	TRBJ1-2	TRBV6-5	TGTGCCAGCAAAAGAGTTTATGGCTACACCTTC	CASKRVYGYTF
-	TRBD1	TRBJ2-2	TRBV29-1	TGCAGCGCCCAATTCCCGGGACAGCGTAACACCGGGGAGCTGTTTTTT	CSAQFPGQRNTGELFF
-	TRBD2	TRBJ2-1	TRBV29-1	TGCAGCGTTCGACTAGCAACCGTTTACAATGAGCAGTTCTTC	CSVRLATVYNEQFF
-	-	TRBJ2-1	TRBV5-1	TGCGCCAGCAGCTTGGGTTGGGTGACTCACTACAATGAGCAGTTCTTC	CASSLGWVTHYNEQFF
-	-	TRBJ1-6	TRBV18	TGTGCCAGCTCCCCAGGGGCAGATTCACCCCTCCACTTT	CASSPGADSPLHF
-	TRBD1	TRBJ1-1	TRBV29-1	TGCAGCGTTGGACAGGGGATCACTGAAGCTTTCTTT	CSVGQGITEAFF
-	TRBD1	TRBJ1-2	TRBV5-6	TGTGCCAGCAGCTGGGGGCTACAGGGGGCGGTAGGGTATGGCTACACCTTC	CASSWGLQGAVGYGYTF
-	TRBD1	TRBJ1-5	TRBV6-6	TGTGCCAGCAGTGGACAGGGGAGTCAGCCCCAGCATTTT	CASSGQGSQPQHF
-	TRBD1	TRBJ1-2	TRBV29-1	TGCAGCGTATCAGATTCAGGGGGTAATGGCTACACCTTC	CSVSDSGGNGYTF
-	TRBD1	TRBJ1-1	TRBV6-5	TGTGCCAGCAGCCAACTGGGGCAGGGGGCCGTTCGAGCTTTCTTT	CASSQLGQGAVRAFF
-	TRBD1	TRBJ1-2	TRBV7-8	TGTGCCAGCAGCTTAGGGACAGGGCATAAAACCTTC	CASSLGTGHKTF
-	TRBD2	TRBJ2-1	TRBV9	TGTGCCAGCAGCGCCAAACTAGCGGGGTTGTCGCGTGAGCAGTTCTTC	CASSAKLAGLSREQFF
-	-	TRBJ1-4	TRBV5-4	TGTGCCAGCAGCCTGGGCAAGGGAGACAATGAAAAACTGTTTTTT	CASSLGKGDNEKLFF
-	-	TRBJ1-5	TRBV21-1	TGTGCCGAGGGACCGGGGGGTCATCAGCCCCAGCATTTT	CAEGPGGHQPQHF
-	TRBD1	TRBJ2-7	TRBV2	TGTGCCAGCAGAGTCGGGACAGTCAGCTCCTACGAGCAGTACTTC	CASRVGTVSSYEQYF
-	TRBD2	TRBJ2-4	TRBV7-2	TGTGCCAGCAGCATAACCGGGACTAGCGGGACGGGTGGGAACATTCAGTACTTC	CASSITGTSGTGGNIQYF
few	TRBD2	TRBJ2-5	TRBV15	TGTGCCACCAGCCCAGAACCTCCCGGGACTAGCTACGAGACCCAGTACTTC	CATSPEPPGTSYETQYF
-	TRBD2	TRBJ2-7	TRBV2	TGTGCCAGCAGTGAAGTTCACGGGACTAGCGGGAGCTCCTACGAGCAGTACTTC	CASSEVHGTSGSSYEQYF
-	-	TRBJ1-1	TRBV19	TGTGCCAGTAGCCTGAGGAGGACTGGGTATGTGAACACTGAAGCTTTCTTT	CASSLRRTGYVNTEAFF
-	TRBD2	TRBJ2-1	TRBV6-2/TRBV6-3	TGTGCCAGCAGTTACTCGACTAGCCGCTTGGACAATGAGCAGTTCTTC	CASSYSTSRLDNEQFF
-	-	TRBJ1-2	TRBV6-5	TGTGCCACCCTCTCAGGGCCATTAAACTATGGCTACACCTTC	CATLSGPLNYGYTF
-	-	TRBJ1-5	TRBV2	TGTGCCAGCGGGCGGGGGACTAGCAATCAGCCCCAGCATTTT	CASGRGTSNQPQHF
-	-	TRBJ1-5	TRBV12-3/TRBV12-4	TGTGCCAGCAGGAAGAGTGACAATCAGCCCCAGCATTTT	CASRKSDNQPQHF
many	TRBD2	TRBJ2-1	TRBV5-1	TGCGCCAGCAGTTTTGCCACCGGGACTAGCTTAGGCAATGAGCAGTTCTTC	CASSFATGTSLGNEQFF
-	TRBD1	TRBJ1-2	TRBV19	TGTGCCAGTAGCCATCGGACAGGGATGGCCTATGGCTACACCTTC	CASSHRTGMAYGYTF
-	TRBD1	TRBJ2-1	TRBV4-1	TGCGCCAGCAGCCGACAGGGGACAGGAGCGATCGATGAGCAGTTCTTC	CASSRQGTGAIDEQFF
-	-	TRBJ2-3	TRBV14	TGTGCCAGCAGCCAAGATGACCCGGCCCCACTGGGATGGGGGAGGAGCACAGATACGCAGTATTTT	CASSQDDPAPLGWGRSTDTQYF
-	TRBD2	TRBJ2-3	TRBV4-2	TGTGCCAGCAGCCCTGGACTAGCGGGGGGGCCGGGCACAGATACGCAGTATTTT	CASSPGLAGGPGTDTQYF
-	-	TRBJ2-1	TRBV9	TGTGCCAGCAGCCTCTTAGATGAGCAGTTCTTC	CASSLLDEQFF
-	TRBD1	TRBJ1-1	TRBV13	TGTGCCAGCAGCCCACGACAGGGTACCCGGCACACTGAAGCTTTCTTT	CASSPRQGTRHTEAFF
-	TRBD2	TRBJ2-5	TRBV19	TGTGCCAGTTCCCTAGCGGGAGCTCGAGAGACCCAGTACTTC	CASSLAGARETQYF
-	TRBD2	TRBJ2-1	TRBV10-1	TGCGCCAGCAGCGACACTAGCGGCCCTTCCTACAATGAGCAGTTCTTC	CASSDTSGPSYNEQFF
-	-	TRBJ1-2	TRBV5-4	TGTGCCAGCAGCCACCCAGACAAGGACTATGGCTACACCTTC	CASSHPDKDYGYTF
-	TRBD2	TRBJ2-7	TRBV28	TGTGCCAGCAGGACTAGCGGAAGCTACGAGCAGTACTTC	CASRTSGSYEQYF
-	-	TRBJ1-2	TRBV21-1	TGTGCCAGCAGCACCCACAGGGGCCATGGCTACACCTTC	CASSTHRGHGYTF
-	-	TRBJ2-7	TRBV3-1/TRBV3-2	TGTGCCAGCAGCCAAGATTTTGTTCCAGCGGAGTGGTACGAGCAGTACTTC	CASSQDFVPAEWYEQYF
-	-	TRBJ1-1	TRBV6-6	TGTGCCATCCTTACAAGCACTGAAGCTTTCTTT	CAILTSTEAFF
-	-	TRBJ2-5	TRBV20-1	TGCAGTGCGACAGTTCAAGAGACCCAGTACTTC	CSATVQETQYF
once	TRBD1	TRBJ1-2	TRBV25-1	TGTGCCAGCAGACGACAGGGCGTAGGCTATGGCTACACCTTC	CASRRQGVGYGYTF
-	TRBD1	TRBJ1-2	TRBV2	TGTGCCAGCAGTGAAGCGACGGGACAGGGCAGGGGCTACACCTTC	CASSEATGQGRGYTF
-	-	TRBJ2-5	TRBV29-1	TGCAACATAGCGGATGCTGAAAAGACCCAGTACTTC	CNIADAEKTQYF
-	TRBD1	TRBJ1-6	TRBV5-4	TGTGCCAGCAGCGTTAGACAGGGGAATTCACCCCTCCACTTT	CASSVRQGNSPLHF
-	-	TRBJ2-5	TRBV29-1	TGCAGCGTTCTGGACTGGGTCCAAGAGACCCAGTACTTC	CSVLDWVQETQYF